Each of the 17 T cell receptor beta chains below was sequenced from the same sample in a study of post-analysis software for immune sequencing data. Incorporated into the TCR beta cDNA libraries were unique molecular identifiers, which served to reduce PCR and sequencing biases. TCRdb called the PCR reads again in MiXCR, with one record for every CDR3 protein. The sample has some 370,000 distinct CDR3 sequences; less than 40% are singletons. These receptors have no identified antigens. General study points: TRBV segments more frequent in patients than in controls numbered a few and included TRBV5-6, TRBV5-1 and TRBV20-1.

Sequencing used blood. The origin of the receptors is a girl aged 5-17 years with multiple sclerosis.

The chain couples TRBV28 to TRBJ1-2; the D is unclear. The germline gives CDR1 MDHEN, CDR2 SYDVKM. The germline V and J ends were trimmed by 3 bases and 14 bases, with 19 bases remaining between them. This CDR3 region has 13 residues. This chain's CDR3 is CASSFRWGNGRTF. Here the CDR3 DNA reads TGTGCCAGCAGTTTCCGATGGGGTAACGGCAGGACCTTC.

This clonotype came up many times. The chain carries TRBV10-3 and TRBJ1-2, with D perhaps TRBD1 (6 bases). V lost 4 bases to trimming and J lost 1 base, with 16 bases between them. The CDR3 runs to 16 residues. Germline CDR1 reads ENHRY; CDR2 reads SYGVKD. The CDR3 sequence is CAISAAGEFGNYGYTF. CDR3 nucleotides: TGTGCCATCAGTGCGGCAGGGGAGTTCGGTAACTATGGCTACACCTTC.

The rearrangement joins TRBV4-3 to TRBJ1-5, with 7 bases aligning to TRBD1. Trimming cost V 3 bases and J 2 bases; bases outside gene matches: 4. The CDR3 totals 15 residues. Germline-derived CDR1 and CDR2 are LGHNA and YSLEER. CDR3 loop: CASSHYTGGNQPQHF. CDR3 in DNA: TGCGCCAGCAGCCACTACACAGGGGGCAATCAGCCCCAGCATTTT.

The chain is built from TRBV19 and TRBJ1-2; D possibly corresponds to TRBD1 (5 bases). V was pared by 7 bases and J by 7 bases, with 16 bases between. CDR3 size: 13 residues. Germline assignment: CDR1 LNHDA and CDR2 SQIVND (reference sequence). The CDR3 nucleotides read TGTGCCAGTACGGGACCTTCAGGTTTTGGCTACACCTTC. It translates to CASTGPSGFGYTF.

The sample holds a few counts of this clonotype. The genes are TRBV5-1 and TRBJ2-7; the match to TRBD1 covers 8 bases. V shed 0 bases, J shed 4 bases, and the junction held 9 bases outside the gene matches. Germline V gene data show CDR1 as SGHRS and CDR2 as YFSETQ. This CDR3 has 16 amino acids. The CDR3 sequence: CASSLGGTGSLYEQYF. CDR3 nucleotides: TGCGCCAGCAGCTTGGGAGGGACAGGCTCCTTGTACGAGCAGTACTTC.

This clonotype was counted ten times or more. The chain employs TRBV20-1 and TRBJ2-3, with 7 bases identical to TRBD1. Germline V gives CDR1 DFQATT, CDR2 SNEGSKA (reference sequence). V was pared by 5 bases and J by 3 bases, with 5 bases of the junction left unmatched. This CDR3 is 13 amino acids long. The CDR3 spells CSADYRGTDTQYF. Written as DNA, the CDR3 is TGCAGTGCTGACTACAGGGGAACAGATACGCAGTATTTT.

The rearrangement links TRBV3-1 to TRBJ2-7; 9 nucleotides line up with TRBD1. Germline V gene sequence: CDR1 LGHDT, CDR2 YNNKEL (reference sequence). V lost 8 bases to trimming and J lost 2 bases; unmatched junction nucleotides: 4. The CDR3 loop spans 13 amino acids. As DNA, the CDR3 is TGTGCCAGCGGGACAGGGTCAGCCTACGAGCAGTACTTC. It encodes CASGTGSAYEQYF.

The chain recombines TRBV7-8 with TRBJ1-5; TRBD1 matches 9 bases. V lost 5 bases, J lost 9 bases, and 11 bases stayed unmatched. CDR1 and CDR2 from the germline V gene are SGHVS and FQNEAQ. This CDR3 has 15 amino acids. In DNA, the CDR3 is TGTGCCAGCAGCCCCCAGACAGGGGGTGGGGCGCCCCAGCATTTT. Translation: CASSPQTGGGAPQHF. The complete variable domain, with remaining parts taken from reference TRBV7-8 and TRBJ1-5, reads GAGVSQSPRYKVAKRGQDVALRCDPISGHVSLFWYQQALGQGPEFLTYFQNEAQLDKSGLPSDRFFAERPEGSVSTLKIQRTQQEDSAVYLCASSPQTGGGAPQHFGDGTRLSIL.

The V call is TRBV7-9, the J call TRBJ2-7, with unresolved D. Germline V lookup: CDR1 SEHNR, CDR2 FQNEAQ (reference sequence). The ends were cut back, 3 bases at V and 2 bases at J, with 8 bases in the middle. The CDR3 covers 13 residues. The CDR3 region is CASSFELPYEQYF. The CDR3 DNA sequence: TGTGCCAGCAGCTTCGAACTACCCTACGAGCAGTACTTC.

This clonotype was counted a single time. The rearrangement joins TRBV12-3 or TRBV12-4 to TRBJ1-2; tentatively, D is TRBD1 (5 bases). The germline V and J ends were trimmed by 6 bases and 3 bases, with 17 bases remaining between them. This CDR3 has 15 amino acids. Here the CDR3 reads CASSPGPPPDYGYTF. The CDR3 nucleotides read TGTGCCAGCAGCCCGGGACCACCCCCCGACTATGGCTACACCTTC.

This clonotype turned up a few times. This chain connects TRBV10-3 to TRBJ1-2; D might be TRBD1 (6 bases). V was pared by 0 bases and J by 3 bases, with 14 bases between. Germline V gene lookup returns CDR1 ENHRY and CDR2 SYGVKD. This CDR3 contains 16 residues. CDR3: CAISESPQQGDYGYTF. The CDR3 DNA reads TGTGCCATCAGTGAGTCACCACAACAGGGTGACTATGGCTACACCTTC.

This clonotype has more than one count but fewer than ten. The V and J genes are TRBV7-6 and TRBJ2-5; a weak D match, TRBD2 (6 bases). Trimming removed 8 bases at V and 0 bases at J, with 10 bases between. Germline V gene sequence: CDR1 SGHVS, CDR2 FNYEAQ. The CDR3 has 13 amino acids. CDR3 sequence: CASGRDYQETQYF. The CDR3 nucleotides read TGTGCCAGCGGAAGGGACTACCAAGAGACCCAGTACTTC.

The CDR3 nucleotides are TGTGCCAGCTCACCGCCCGGAGCAGGGCTGTATGGCTACACCTTC. It specifies CASSPPGAGLYGYTF. V usage is TRBV18 and J usage is TRBJ1-2; D may be TRBD1 (5 bases). V shed 3 bases and J shed 5 bases, with 16 bases lying between them. Germline V gives CDR1 KGHSH, CDR2 LQKENI. The CDR3 extends over 15 amino acids.

This clonotype was found a few times. The CDR3 DNA sequence: TGTGCCAGCAGCGTAGCCCCAACAGAGGTCAATGAGCAGTTCTTC. Its protein is CASSVAPTEVNEQFF. The rearrangement links TRBV9 to TRBJ2-1; D remains ambiguous. Germline assignment: CDR1 SGDLS and CDR2 YYNGEE. Trimming left V 0 bases short and J 6 bases short, with 13 bases between. The CDR3 extends over 15 amino acids.

This clonotype occurred a few times. The chain uses TRBV28 and TRBJ2-1; 7 bases agree with TRBD1. CDR1 and CDR2 (germline): MDHEN, SYDVKM. V lost 8 bases and J lost 8; bases outside the gene matches: 12. CDR3 length equals 14 residues. CDR3 bases: TGTGCCAGCTTACGACAGGGCAGGTACGATGAGCAGTTCTTC. It translates to CASLRQGRYDEQFF.

This clonotype was counted a few times. CDR3 sequence reads: CASSPGPSNSPLHF. For the CDR3, the DNA is TGCGCCAGCAGCCCGGGTCCGTCCAATTCACCCCTCCACTTT. The chain uses TRBV5-1 and TRBJ1-6; D ambiguous. Trimming stripped 4 bases from V and 7 bases from J, with 12 bases between. CDR3 length: 14 amino acids. CDR1 and CDR2 from the germline V gene are SGHRS and YFSETQ.

This rearrangement joins TRBV6-6 to TRBJ2-3, with 9 nucleotides matching TRBD2. The germline CDR1 and CDR2 sequences are MNHNY and SVGAGI (reference sequence). The CDR3 covers 17 residues. The V gene end was trimmed by 2 bases and the J gene end by 2 bases; junction bases not matched to a gene: 8. In DNA, the CDR3 is TGTGCCAGCAGTTACCCGGAAGCGGGGGGCCCCACAGATACGCAGTATTTT. Translated, it gives CASSYPEAGGPTDTQYF.